This T cell receptor (beta chain) was identified during a study of neoadjuvant anti-PD-1 for oral cavity cancer. Overall study: Most patients had three to four biweekly doses of 3 mg/kg nivolumab before resection. Study-level results: Each response group had just three patients in TCR analyses.

CDR1 MNHEY and CDR2 SVGAGI come from the germline V gene. The CDR3 is made up of 13 amino acids. The V gene lost 2 bases and the J gene lost 2 bases, with 5 bases spanning the gap. Points on this clone: What it recognizes is unknown.

TCRdb's table, derived via immunoSEQ multiplex PCR, lists solely in-frame clones and lacks some. The sample carries approximately 72,000 clones, more than 70% recorded once. J is TRBJ2-3 and V is TRBV6-5; D call uncertain. This TCR was sampled from a person between 40 and 79 years old with oral cavity squamous cell carcinoma. Source: PBMCs, taken before nivolumab (anti-PD-1) treatment. The CDR3 reads CASSYGPTDTQYF. The DNA for the CDR3 is TGTGCCAGCAGTTACGGACCCACAGATACGCAGTATTTT.